This T cell receptor beta chain was observed in a study of OX40 agonist ivuxolimab in advanced cancers. Study-wide background: The dose-escalation cohort had hepatocellular carcinoma, melanoma, renal cell or head and neck cancer.

TCRdb's copy holds only in-frame clones and misses some; the assay was immunoSEQ multiplex PCR. This sample yields around 40,000 clones, of which around 86% are seen a single time; 0.3% to 0.4% belongs to the top ten. The CDR3 loop spans 18 amino acids. Per the germline V gene, CDR1 is GTSNPN and CDR2 is SVGIG (reference sequence). V lost 0 bases, J lost 0 bases, and 18 bases lay in between. The TCR was taken from an adult with an advanced solid tumor such as melanoma, head and neck, liver or kidney cancer. The chain uses TRBV30 and TRBJ1-3; D gene unclear. Here the sequenced sample was CD4+ or CD8+ T cells sorted from blood, taken in a trial of the OX40 agonist ivuxolimab. In nucleotides, the CDR3 is TGTGCCTGGAGTGTCAACCCCTGGCAGGCGAACTCTGGAAACACCATATATTTT. It codes for CAWSVNPWQANSGNTIYF.